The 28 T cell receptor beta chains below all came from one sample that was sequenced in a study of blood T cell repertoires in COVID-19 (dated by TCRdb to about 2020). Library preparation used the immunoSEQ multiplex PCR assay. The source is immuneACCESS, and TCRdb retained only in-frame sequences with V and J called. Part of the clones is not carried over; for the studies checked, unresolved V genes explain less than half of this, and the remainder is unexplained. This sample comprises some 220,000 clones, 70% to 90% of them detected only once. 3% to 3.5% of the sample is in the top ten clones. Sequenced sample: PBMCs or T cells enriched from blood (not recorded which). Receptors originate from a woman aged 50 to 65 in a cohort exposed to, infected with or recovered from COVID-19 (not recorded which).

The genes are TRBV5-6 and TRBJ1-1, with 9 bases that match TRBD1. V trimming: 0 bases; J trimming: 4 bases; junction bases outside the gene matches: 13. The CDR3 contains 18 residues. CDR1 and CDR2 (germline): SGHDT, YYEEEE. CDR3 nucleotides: TGTGCCAGCAGCTTGGGGACAGGGGTTTTAGTTTCTTTCACTGAAGCTTTCTTT. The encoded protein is CASSLGTGVLVSFTEAFF.

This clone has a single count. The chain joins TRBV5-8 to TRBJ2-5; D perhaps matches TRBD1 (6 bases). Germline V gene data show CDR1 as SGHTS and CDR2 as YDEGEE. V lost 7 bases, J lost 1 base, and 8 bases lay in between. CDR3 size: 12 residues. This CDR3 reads CASGQLQETQYF. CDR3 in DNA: TGTGCCAGCGGACAGCTCCAAGAGACCCAGTACTTC.

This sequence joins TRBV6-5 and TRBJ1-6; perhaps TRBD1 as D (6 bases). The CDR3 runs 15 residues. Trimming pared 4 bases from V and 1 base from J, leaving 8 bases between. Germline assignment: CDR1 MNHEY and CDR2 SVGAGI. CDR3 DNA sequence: TGTGCCAGCAGTTCACAGGGATCCTATAATTCACCCCTCCACTTT. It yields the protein CASSSQGSYNSPLHF.

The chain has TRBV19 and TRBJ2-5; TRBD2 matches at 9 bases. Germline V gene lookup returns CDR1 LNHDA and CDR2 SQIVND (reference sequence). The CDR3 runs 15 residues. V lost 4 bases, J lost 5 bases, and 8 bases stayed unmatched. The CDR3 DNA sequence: TGTGCCAGTAGTACGGGACTAGCTATCGTGGAGACCCAGTACTTC. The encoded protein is CASSTGLAIVETQYF.

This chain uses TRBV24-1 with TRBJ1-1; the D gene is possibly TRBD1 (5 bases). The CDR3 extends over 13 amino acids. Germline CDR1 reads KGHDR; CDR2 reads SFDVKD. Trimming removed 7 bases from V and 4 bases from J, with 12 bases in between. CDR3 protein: CATRAGGGTEAFF. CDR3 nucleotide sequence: TGTGCCACCAGGGCCGGGGGGGGCACTGAAGCTTTCTTT.

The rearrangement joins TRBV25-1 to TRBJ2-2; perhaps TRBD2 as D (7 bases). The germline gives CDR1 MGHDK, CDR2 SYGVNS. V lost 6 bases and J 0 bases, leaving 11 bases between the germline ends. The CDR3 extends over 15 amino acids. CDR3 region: CASSRGGTNTGELFF. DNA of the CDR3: TGTGCCAGCAGCCGCGGGGGCACGAACACCGGGGAGCTGTTTTTT.

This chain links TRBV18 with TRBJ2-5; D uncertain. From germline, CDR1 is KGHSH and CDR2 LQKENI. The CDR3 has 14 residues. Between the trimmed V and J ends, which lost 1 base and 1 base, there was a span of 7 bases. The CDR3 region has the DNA TGTGCCAGCTCACCACTAGCTCCCCAAGAGACCCAGTACTTC. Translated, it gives CASSPLAPQETQYF. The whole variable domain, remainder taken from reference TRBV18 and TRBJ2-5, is NAGVMQNPRHLVRRRGQEARLRCSPMKGHSHVYWYRQLPEEGLKFMVYLQKENIIDESGMPKERFSAEFPKEGPSILRIQQVVRGDSAAYFCASSPLAPQETQYFGPGTRLLVL.

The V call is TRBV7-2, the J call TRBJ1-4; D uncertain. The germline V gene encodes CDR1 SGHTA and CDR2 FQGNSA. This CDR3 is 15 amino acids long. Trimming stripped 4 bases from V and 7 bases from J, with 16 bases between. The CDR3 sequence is CASSSQFSRGEKLFF. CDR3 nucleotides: TGTGCCAGCAGCTCACAATTCTCACGGGGTGAAAAACTGTTTTTT.

The CDR3: CASSIVVGAKNIQYF. The CDR3 region has the DNA TGTGCCAGTAGTATAGTGGTCGGGGCCAAAAACATTCAGTACTTC. The chain employs TRBV19 and TRBJ2-4; no reliable D call. The V end lost 1 base, the J end lost 1 base, and 8 bases lay between the germline ends. CDR1 and CDR2 (germline): LNHDA, SQIVND (reference sequence). CDR3 size: 15 residues.

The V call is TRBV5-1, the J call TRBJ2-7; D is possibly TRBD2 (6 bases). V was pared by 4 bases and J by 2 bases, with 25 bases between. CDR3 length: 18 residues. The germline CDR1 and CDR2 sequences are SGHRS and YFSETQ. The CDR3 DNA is TGCGCCAGCAGCCCAAGGGACTTTCGACCGCAACCAACCTACGAGCAGTACTTC. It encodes CASSPRDFRPQPTYEQYF.

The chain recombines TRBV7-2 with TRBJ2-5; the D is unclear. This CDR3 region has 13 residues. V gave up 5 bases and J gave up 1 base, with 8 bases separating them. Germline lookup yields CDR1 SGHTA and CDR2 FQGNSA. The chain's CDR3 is CASSPLAQETQYF. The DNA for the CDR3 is TGTGCCAGCAGCCCTTTAGCCCAAGAGACCCAGTACTTC. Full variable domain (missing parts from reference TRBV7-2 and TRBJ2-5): GAGVSQSPSNKVTEKGKDVELRCDPISGHTALYWYRQSLGQGLEFLIYFQGNSAPDKSGLPSDRFSAERTGGSVSTLTIQRTQQEDSAVYLCASSPLAQETQYFGPGTRLLVL.

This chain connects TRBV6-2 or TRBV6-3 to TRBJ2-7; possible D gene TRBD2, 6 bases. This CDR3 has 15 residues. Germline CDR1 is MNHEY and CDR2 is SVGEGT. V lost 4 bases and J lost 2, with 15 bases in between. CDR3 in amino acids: CASSFDAGRAYEQYF. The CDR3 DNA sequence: TGTGCCAGCAGTTTCGACGCGGGACGAGCCTACGAGCAGTACTTC.

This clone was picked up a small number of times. DNA for the CDR3: TGTGCCAGCAGCTTAGGGGCAGCGGGGGTATCTGGGGCCAACGTCCTGACTTTC. Amino acid sequence: CASSLGAAGVSGANVLTF. The J gene is TRBJ2-6, the V gene TRBV7-8; 8 bases fit TRBD2. J was trimmed by 1 base and V by 1 base; bases with no gene match: 6. CDR1 SGHVS and CDR2 FQNEAQ come from the germline V gene. There are 18 residues in the CDR3.

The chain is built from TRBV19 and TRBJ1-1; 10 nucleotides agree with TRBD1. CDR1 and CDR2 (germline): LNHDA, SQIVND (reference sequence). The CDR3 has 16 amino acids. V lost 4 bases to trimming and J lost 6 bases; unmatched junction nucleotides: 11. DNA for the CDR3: TGTGCCAGTAGTACTTACCGGGACAGGGGATGGCCTGAAGCTTTCTTT. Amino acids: CASSTYRDRGWPEAFF.

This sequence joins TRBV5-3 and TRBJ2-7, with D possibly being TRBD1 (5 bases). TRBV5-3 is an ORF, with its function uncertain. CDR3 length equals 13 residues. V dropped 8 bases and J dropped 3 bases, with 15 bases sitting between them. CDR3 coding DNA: TGTGCCAGGGAATCGGACACTTGCTACGAGCAGTACTTC. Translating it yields CARESDTCYEQYF.

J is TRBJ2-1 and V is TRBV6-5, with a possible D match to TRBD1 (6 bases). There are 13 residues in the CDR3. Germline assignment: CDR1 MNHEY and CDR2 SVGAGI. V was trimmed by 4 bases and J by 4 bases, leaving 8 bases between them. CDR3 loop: CASSSGTYNEQFF. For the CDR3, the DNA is TGTGCCAGCAGTTCCGGGACATACAATGAGCAGTTCTTC.

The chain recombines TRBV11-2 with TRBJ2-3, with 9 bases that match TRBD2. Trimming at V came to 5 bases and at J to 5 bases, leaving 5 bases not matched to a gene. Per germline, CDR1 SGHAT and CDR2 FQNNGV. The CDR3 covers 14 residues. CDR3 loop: CASSGLAGRDTQYF. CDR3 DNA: TGTGCCAGCAGCGGTCTAGCGGGAAGAGATACGCAGTATTTT.

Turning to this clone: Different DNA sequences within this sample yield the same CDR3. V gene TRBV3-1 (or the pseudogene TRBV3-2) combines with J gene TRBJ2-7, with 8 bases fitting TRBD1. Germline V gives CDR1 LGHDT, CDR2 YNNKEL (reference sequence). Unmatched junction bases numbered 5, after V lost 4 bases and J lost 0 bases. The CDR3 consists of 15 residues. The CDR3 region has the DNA TGTGCCAGCAGCCCAGGGACAGGTGGCTCCTACGAGCAGTACTTC. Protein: CASSPGTGGSYEQYF.

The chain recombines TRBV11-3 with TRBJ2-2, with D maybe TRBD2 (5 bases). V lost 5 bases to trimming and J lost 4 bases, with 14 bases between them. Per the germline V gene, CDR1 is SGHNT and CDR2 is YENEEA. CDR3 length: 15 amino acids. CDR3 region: CASSPGLDLTGELFF. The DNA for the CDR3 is TGTGCCAGCAGCCCCGGACTGGATCTCACCGGGGAGCTGTTTTTT.

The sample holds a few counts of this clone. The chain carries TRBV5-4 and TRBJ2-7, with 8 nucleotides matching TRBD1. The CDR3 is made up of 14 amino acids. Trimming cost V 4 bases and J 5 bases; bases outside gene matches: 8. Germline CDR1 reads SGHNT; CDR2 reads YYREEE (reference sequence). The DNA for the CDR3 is TGTGCCAGCAGCGGCACCGACAGGGGCAACGAGCAGTACTTC. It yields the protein CASSGTDRGNEQYF.

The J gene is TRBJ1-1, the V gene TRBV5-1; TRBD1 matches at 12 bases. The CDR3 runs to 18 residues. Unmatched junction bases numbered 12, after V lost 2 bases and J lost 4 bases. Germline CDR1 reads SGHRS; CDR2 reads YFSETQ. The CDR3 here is CASSFTGTGGFRSTEAFF. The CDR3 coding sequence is TGCGCCAGCAGCTTTACCGGGACAGGGGGCTTCAGGTCCACTGAAGCTTTCTTT.

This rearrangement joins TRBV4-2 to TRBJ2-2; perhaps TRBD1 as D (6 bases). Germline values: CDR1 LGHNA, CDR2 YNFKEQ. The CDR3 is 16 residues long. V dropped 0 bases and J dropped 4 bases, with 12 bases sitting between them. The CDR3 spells CASSQDRGQFTGELFF. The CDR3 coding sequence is TGTGCCAGCAGCCAAGATCGAGGACAGTTCACCGGGGAGCTGTTTTTT.

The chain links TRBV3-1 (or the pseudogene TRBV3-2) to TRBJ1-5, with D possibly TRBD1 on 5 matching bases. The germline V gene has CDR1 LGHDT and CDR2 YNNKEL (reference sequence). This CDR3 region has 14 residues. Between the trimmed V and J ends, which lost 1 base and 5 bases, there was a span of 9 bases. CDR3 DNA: TGTGCCAGCAGCCAAGGCCCCAGGGATCAGCCCCAGCATTTT. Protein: CASSQGPRDQPQHF.

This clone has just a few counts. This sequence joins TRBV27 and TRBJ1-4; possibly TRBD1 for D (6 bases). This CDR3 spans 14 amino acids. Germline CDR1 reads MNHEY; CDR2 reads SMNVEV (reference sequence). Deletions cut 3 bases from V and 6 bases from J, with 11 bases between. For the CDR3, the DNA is TGTGCCAGCAGTTTCTGGGGGCGGGATGAAAAACTGTTTTTT. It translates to CASSFWGRDEKLFF.

The CDR3 DNA reads as TGCAGCGTGACAGGGGGCGTCTGGGGTGCCGGGGAGCTGTTTTTT. Translating gives CSVTGGVWGAGELFF. The rearrangement joins TRBV29-1 to TRBJ2-2, with TRBD1 matching 10 bases. The CDR3 is 15 residues long. Trimming cost V 6 bases and J 6 bases; bases outside gene matches: 10. Germline values: CDR1 SQVTM, CDR2 ANQGSEA.

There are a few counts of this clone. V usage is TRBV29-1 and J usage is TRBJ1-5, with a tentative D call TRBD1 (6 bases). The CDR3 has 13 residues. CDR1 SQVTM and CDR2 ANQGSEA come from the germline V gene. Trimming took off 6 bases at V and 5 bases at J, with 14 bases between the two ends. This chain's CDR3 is CSVARDIYQPQHF. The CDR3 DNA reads TGCAGCGTGGCACGGGACATTTATCAGCCCCAGCATTTT.

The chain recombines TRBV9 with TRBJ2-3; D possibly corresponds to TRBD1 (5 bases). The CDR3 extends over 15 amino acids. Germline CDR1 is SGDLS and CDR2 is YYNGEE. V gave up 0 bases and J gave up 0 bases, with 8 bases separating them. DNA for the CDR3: TGTGCCAGCAGCGTAGAAGGGGATAGCACAGATACGCAGTATTTT. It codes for CASSVEGDSTDTQYF.

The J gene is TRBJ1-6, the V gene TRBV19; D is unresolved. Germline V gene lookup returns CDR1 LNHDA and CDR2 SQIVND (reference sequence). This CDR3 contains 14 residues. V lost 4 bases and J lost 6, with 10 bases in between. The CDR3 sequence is CASSTRERNSPLHF. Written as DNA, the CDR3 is TGTGCCAGTAGTACTAGGGAGCGTAATTCACCCCTCCACTTT. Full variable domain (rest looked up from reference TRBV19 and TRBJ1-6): DGGITQSPKYLFRKEGQNVTLSCEQNLNHDAMYWYRQDPGQGLRLIYYSQIVNDFQKGDIAEGYSVSREKKESFPLTVTSAQKNPTAFYLCASSTRERNSPLHFGNGTRLTVT.